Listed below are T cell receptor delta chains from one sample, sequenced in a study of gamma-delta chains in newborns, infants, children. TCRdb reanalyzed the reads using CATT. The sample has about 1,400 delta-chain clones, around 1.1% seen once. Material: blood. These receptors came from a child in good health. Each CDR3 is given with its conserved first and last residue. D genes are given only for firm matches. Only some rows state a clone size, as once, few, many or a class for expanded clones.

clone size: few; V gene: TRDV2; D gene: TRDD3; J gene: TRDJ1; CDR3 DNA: TGTGCCTGTGACCCCGCCTTACCGGGGGATATGAATTACACCGATAAACTCATCTTT; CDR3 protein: CACDPALPGDMNYTDKLIF
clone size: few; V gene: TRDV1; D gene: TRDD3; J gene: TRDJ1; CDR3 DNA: TGTGCTCTTGGGGAATGGGGCAACTGGGGGATTTACGCCAATAAACTCATCTTT; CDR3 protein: CALGEWGNWGIYANKLIF
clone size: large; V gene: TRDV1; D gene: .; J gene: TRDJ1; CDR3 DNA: TGTGCTCTTTCCTCTTCCTACGCCTGGGGGATGATGTGGCCCGATAAACTCATCTTT; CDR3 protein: CALSSSYAWGMMWPDKLIF
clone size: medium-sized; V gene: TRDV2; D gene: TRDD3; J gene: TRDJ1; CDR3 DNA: TGTGCCTGTGACCAATTAAGTACTGGGGGATACGGGAGGTACACCGATAAACTCATCTTT; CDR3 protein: CACDQLSTGGYGRYTDKLIF
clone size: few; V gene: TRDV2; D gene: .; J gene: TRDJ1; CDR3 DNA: TGTGCCTGTGAGCCCTGGGGAAACACTGATAAACCCATCTTT; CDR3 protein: CACEPWGNTDKPIF
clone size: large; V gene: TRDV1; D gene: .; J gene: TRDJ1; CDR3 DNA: TGTGCTCTTGGGGAACTCTGGGTCTACACCGATAAACTCATCTTT; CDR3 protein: CALGELWVYTDKLIF
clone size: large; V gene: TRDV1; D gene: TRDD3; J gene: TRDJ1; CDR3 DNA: TGTGCTCTTGGGGAACCCCGCTTCCCTCGCTGGGGGATACCCGATAAACTCATCTTT; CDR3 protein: CALGEPRFPRWGIPDKLIF
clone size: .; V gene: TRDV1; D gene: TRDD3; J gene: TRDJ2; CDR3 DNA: TGTGCTCTTGGGACCCTTCCTACGAGTACTTGGCTGGGGGATACGCTTAGGACAGCACAGCTCTTCTTT; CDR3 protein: CALGTLPTSTWLGDTLRTAQLFF
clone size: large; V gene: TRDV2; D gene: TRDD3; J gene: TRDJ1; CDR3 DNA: TGTGCCTGTGACAGACTGGGGGAGGTGAACACCGATAAACTCATCTTT; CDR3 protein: CACDRLGEVNTDKLIF
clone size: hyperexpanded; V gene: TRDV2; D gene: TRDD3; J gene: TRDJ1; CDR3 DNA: TGTGCCTGTGACACTCTGACTGGGGGAGCCACGTCCGCCACCGATAAACTCATCTTT; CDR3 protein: CACDTLTGGATSATDKLIF
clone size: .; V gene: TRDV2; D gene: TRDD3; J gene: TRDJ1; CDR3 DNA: TGTGCCTGTGACACCGTGAACGTGGGGGACTACCGCCCAGGCCTCATCTTT; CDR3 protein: CACDTVNVGDYRPGLIF
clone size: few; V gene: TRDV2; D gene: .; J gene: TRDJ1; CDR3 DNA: TGTGCCTGTTACACGGTCGTGGGGGGTACTGGAGCAAGTAACACCGATAAACTCATCTTT; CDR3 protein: CACYTVVGGTGASNTDKLIF
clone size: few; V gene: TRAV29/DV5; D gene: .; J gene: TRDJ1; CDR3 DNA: .; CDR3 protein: CSVLLCSLRPRWTDKLIF